The entry that follows covers one T cell receptor (beta chain) sequence. The data belong to a study of blood T cell repertoires in COVID-19. There are 16 residues in the CDR3. Only in-frame clones appear in the TCRdb table, and some are missing; sequencing was by immunoSEQ multiplex PCR. This sample has some 490,000 clones; more than 85% occur once, and the top ten carry 8.3%. The source is a woman aged 60-75 years who had recovered from COVID-19. The sequenced sample was PBMCs or T cells enriched from blood (not recorded which). The chain couples TRBV21-1 to TRBJ1-5; the D segment call TRBD1 is taken from the table without a DNA check. TRBV21-1 is designated a pseudogene. The CDR3 reads CASSKEGAGQGQPQHF. The CDR3 coding sequence is TGTGCCAGCAGCAAAGAGGGGGCAGGTCAGGGTCAGCCCCAGCATTTT.